This TCR beta chain is drawn from a study of control samples from healthy donors and cancer patients. The germline V gene encodes CDR1 LNHDA and CDR2 SQIVND (reference sequence). Unmatched junction bases numbered 6, after V lost 1 base and J lost 4 bases. The CDR3 is 16 residues long. Clones were sequenced by immunoSEQ multiplex PCR, and TCRdb holds only the in-frame ones, with some missing. The sample consists of more than 100,000 clones, approximately 90% of them appearing once. The chain uses TRBV19 and TRBJ1-5; 8 bases are shared with TRBD1. The sequence came from a man aged 40-49 years in good health. The sequencing input was blood. The DNA of the CDR3 is TGTGCCAGTAGTATAGGCTACGACAGGGGAAATCAGCCCCAGCATTTT. It translates to CASSIGYDRGNQPQHF.